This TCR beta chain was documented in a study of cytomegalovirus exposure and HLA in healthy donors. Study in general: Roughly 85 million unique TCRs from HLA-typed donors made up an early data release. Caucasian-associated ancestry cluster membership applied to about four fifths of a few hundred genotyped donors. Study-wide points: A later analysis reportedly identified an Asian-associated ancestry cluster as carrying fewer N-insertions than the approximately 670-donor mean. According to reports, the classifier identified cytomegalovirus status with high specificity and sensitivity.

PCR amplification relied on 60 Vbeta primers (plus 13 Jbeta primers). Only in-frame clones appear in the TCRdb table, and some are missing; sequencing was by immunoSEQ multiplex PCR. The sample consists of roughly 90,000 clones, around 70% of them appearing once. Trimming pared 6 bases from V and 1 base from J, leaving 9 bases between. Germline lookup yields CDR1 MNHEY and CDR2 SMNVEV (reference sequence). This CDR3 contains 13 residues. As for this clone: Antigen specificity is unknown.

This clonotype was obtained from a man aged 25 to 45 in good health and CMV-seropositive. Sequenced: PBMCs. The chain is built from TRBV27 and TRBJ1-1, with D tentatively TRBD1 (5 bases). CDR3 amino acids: CASSIRGNTEAFF. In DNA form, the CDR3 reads TGTGCCAGCAGCATAAGGGGGAACACTGAAGCTTTCTTT.